This T cell receptor (beta chain) was obtained from a study of beta chain features in type 1 diabetes. Germline CDR1 reads SGHRS; CDR2 reads YFSETQ. This CDR3 region has 14 residues. V lost 4 bases to trimming and J lost 4 bases; unmatched junction nucleotides: 6. This clone appeared a few times. Its matching antigen is unknown. TCRB transcripts that were expressed got sequenced, as all of the isolated RNA had been reverse transcribed. Assay: immunoSEQ multiplex PCR; the TCRdb copy retains only in-frame clones and omits some. The sample consists of some 150,000 clones, approximately 13% of them appearing once. Overall study results and limits: Moderate yet significant TCRB CDR3 shortening was seen in Type 1 diabetes patients in all four CD4+ subsets.

This receptor was obtained from a man younger than 35 with type 1 diabetes. Material: central memory CD4+ T cells from blood. The V call is TRBV5-1, the J call TRBJ1-1; 8 nucleotides line up with TRBD1. The chain's CDR3 is CASSMDREGTEAFF. Written as DNA, the CDR3 is TGCGCCAGCAGCATGGACAGGGAAGGCACTGAAGCTTTCTTT.